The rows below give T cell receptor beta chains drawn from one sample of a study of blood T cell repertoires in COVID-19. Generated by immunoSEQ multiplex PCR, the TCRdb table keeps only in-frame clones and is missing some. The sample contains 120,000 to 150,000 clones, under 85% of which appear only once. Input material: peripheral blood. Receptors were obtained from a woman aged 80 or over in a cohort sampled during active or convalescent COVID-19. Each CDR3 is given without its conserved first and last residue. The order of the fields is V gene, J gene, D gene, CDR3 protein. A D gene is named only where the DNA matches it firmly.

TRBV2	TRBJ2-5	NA	ASSEARGFGQETQY
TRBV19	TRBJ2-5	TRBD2	ASSQTSGQETQY
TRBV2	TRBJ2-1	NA	ASSYDRSSYNEQF
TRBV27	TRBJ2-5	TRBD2	ASSGGTSGGALETQY
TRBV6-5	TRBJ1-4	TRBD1	ASSSRDRAFEKLF
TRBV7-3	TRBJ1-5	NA	ASSLGGANPFSNQPQH
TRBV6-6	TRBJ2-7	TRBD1	ASSPGQGIYQQY
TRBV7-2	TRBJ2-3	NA	ASSLGGPLTDTQY
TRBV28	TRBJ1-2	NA	ASSLLERQPNYGYT
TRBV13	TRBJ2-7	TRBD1	ASAPGGRTYEQY
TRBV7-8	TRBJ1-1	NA	ASSPTGNTEAF
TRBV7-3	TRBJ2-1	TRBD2	ASSTRLAGHYNEQF
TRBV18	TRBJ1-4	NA	ASSPYNEKLF
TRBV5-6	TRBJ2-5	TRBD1	ASSLRQGASETQY
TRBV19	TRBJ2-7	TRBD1	ASSRTGSYEQY
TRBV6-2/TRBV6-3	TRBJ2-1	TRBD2	ASSRLAGGYGEQF
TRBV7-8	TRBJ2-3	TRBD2	ASSLGYSGGRGDTQY
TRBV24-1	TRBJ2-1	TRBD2	ATTAGGPNRRRGAEQF
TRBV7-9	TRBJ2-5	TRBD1	ASSRQGRETQY
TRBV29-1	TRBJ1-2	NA	SVEARGRNYGYT
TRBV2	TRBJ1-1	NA	ASSVNSPNTEAF
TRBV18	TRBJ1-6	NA	ASSKDRANSPLH
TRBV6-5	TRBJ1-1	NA	ASSDVRAEAF
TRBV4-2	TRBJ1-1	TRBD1	ASSQPFYRTGFNTEAF
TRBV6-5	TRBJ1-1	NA	ASRQGKGDTEAF
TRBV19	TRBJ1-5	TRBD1	ASSDSGTGDSQPQH
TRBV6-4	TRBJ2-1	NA	ASGFLNEQF
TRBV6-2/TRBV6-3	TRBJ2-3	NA	ASSPGSTDTQY
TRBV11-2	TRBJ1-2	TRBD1	ASGQGAYGYT
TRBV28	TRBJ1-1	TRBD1	ASSLGPDRARAF
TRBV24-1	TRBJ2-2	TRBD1	ATSDSGTANTGELF
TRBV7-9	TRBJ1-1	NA	ASSLLRGGTEAF
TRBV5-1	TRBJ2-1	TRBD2	ASSVSTSGSSQIGNEQF
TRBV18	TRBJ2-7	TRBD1	ASSPGTGTYEQY
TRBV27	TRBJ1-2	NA	ASSLEGRGYT
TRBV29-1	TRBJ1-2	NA	SALQGQDGYT